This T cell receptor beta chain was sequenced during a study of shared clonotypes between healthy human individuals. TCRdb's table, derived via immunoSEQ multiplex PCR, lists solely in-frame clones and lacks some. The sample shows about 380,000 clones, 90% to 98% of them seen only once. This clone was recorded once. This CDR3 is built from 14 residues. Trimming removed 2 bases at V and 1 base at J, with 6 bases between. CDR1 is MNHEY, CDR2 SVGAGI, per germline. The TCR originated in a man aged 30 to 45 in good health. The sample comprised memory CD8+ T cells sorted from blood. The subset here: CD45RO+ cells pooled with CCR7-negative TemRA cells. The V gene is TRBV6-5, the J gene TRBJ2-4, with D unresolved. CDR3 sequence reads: CASSYDSAKNIQYF. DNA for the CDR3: TGTGCCAGCAGTTACGACTCGGCCAAAAACATTCAGTACTTC.